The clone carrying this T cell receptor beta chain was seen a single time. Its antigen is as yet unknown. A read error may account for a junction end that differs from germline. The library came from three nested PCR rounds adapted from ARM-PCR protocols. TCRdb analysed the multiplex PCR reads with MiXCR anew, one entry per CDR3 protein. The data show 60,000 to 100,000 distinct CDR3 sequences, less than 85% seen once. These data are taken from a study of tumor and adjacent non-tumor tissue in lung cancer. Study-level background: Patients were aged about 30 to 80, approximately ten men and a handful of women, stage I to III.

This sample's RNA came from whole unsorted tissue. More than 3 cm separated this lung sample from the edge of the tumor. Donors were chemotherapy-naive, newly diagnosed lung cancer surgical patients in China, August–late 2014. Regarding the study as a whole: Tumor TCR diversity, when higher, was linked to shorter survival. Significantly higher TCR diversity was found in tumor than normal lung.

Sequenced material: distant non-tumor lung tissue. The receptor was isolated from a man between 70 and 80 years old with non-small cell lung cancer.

The CDR3 here is CSVVTGNGEKMVF. The CDR3 coding sequence is TGCAGCGTCGTGACAGGGAACGGTGAAAAAATGGTTTTT. V and J are TRBV29-1 and TRBJ1-4; TRBD1 agrees at 7 bases. The CDR3 contains 13 residues. In germline, CDR1 is SQVTM, CDR2 ANQGSEA.